This T cell receptor beta chain emerged from a study of tumor and adjacent non-tumor tissue in lung cancer. Study summary: Patients comprised 12 adenocarcinoma, a couple of squamous cell carcinoma and 1 small cell lung cancer. Study observations and caveats: In normal lung, the top 100 clones were significantly more dominant than in tumor. Tumor tissue had significantly higher TCR diversity than normal lung.

This sample's RNA came from whole unsorted tissue. Chemotherapy-naive patients with new lung cancer underwent thoracic surgery in China, August–late 2014. In regard to this clonotype: Its target is not known. This may arise from a read error, as a much more abundant clone is one base away.

The library came from three nested PCR rounds adapted from ARM-PCR protocols. TCRdb called the multiplex PCR reads again in MiXCR, with one record for every CDR3 protein. The sample lists some 200,000 distinct CDR3 sequences; 70% to 75% were seen once. The sample was lung tumor tissue. This sequence originates from a man aged 55 to 69 with non-small cell lung cancer.

The CDR3 sequence: CASGLAGGFYEQYF. The DNA of the CDR3 is TGTGCCAGCGGGCTAGCGGGGGGATTCTACGAGCAGTACTTC. The chain links TRBV12-3 or TRBV12-4 to TRBJ2-7, with 11 positions matching TRBD2. The CDR3 runs 14 residues. Trimming removed 8 bases from V and 3 bases from J; junction bases left unmatched: 6.